The 21 T cell receptor beta chains below were found in one sample sequenced in a study of beta chain features in type 1 diabetes. What these receptors recognize is not known. Study results and limitations: Shorter TCRB CDR3s, moderately but significantly so, marked every one of the four CD4+ subsets in Type 1 diabetes patients.

The whole isolated RNA underwent reverse transcription, so sequencing captured expressed TCRB transcripts. Using immunoSEQ multiplex PCR, the repertoire was profiled, and TCRdb retains in-frame clones only, with some absent. The repertoire includes some 330,000 clones, roughly 12% of them detected once, and 0.0085% to 0.012% sits in the top ten. Sample: naive CD4+ T cells from blood. All receptors derive from a woman younger than 35 with type 1 diabetes.

This clone came up a few times. This chain connects TRBV10-3 to TRBJ2-7; maybe TRBD1 (5 bases). CDR1 is ENHRY, CDR2 SYGVKD, per germline. The CDR3 is made up of 13 amino acids. V was shortened by 2 bases and J by 1 base, with 6 bases between the two germline ends. This CDR3 reads CAISEKGSYEQYF. As DNA, the CDR3 is TGTGCCATCAGTGAGAAGGGGTCCTACGAGCAGTACTTC.

The V gene is TRBV2, the J gene TRBJ2-5; 13 bases are a match to TRBD2. The CDR3 runs to 16 residues. Germline V CDR1 and CDR2: SNHLY, FYNNEI. Trimming cost V 5 bases and J 5 bases; bases outside gene matches: 8. Here the CDR3 DNA reads TGTGCCAGCAGTCAACTAGCGGGAGGGTGGGAGGAGACCCAGTACTTC. Protein product: CASSQLAGGWEETQYF. The variable domain in full, with the rest retrieved from reference TRBV2 and TRBJ2-5, is EPEVTQTPSHQVTQMGQEVILRCVPISNHLYFYWYRQILGQKVEFLVSFYNNEISEKSEIFDDQFSVERPDGSNFTLKIRSTKLEDSAMYFCASSQLAGGWEETQYFGPGTRLLVL.

This clone showed up just a few times. The V gene is TRBV7-2, the J gene TRBJ1-3; tentative D call: TRBD1 (5 bases). Germline V gene sequence: CDR1 SGHTA, CDR2 FQGNSA. Trimming stripped 4 bases from V and 2 bases from J, with 12 bases between. The CDR3 spans 15 residues. CDR3 nucleotides: TGTGCCAGCAGCTACGCCCAGGGAACTGGAAACACCATATATTTT. As protein: CASSYAQGTGNTIYF.

This clone has only a few counts. The chain links TRBV30 to TRBJ2-1, with TRBD2 matching 9 bases. The CDR3 covers 14 residues. V was clipped by 3 bases and J by 7 bases; unmatched bases: 7. Germline CDR1 reads GTSNPN; CDR2 reads SVGIG (reference sequence). The CDR3 here is CAWRVAGVGNEQFF. CDR3 bases: TGTGCCTGGAGGGTAGCGGGAGTGGGTAATGAGCAGTTCTTC.

V usage is TRBV7-3 and J usage is TRBJ2-6; a possible D gene is TRBD1 (5 bases). CDR3 length: 20 residues. V gave up 2 bases and J gave up 0 bases, with 20 bases separating them. Germline V gene lookup returns CDR1 SGHTA and CDR2 FQGTGA. CDR3 loop: CASSLWGPRGPASGANVLTF. The CDR3 region has the DNA TGTGCCAGCAGCTTATGGGGCCCCCGCGGCCCTGCCTCTGGGGCCAACGTCCTGACTTTC.

This clone has a handful of counts. The chain carries TRBV6-1 and TRBJ2-2; TRBD1 matches 8 bases. The V gene's germline CDR1 is MNHNS and CDR2 SASEGT. V lost 7 bases, J lost 7 bases, and 5 bases stayed unmatched. The CDR3 has 13 residues. The CDR3 sequence is CASTGQGVGELFF. CDR3 nucleotide sequence: TGTGCCAGCACCGGACAGGGCGTCGGGGAGCTGTTTTTT.

The chain is built from TRBV10-3 and TRBJ2-1, with 10 nucleotides matching TRBD2. Germline V gene data show CDR1 as ENHRY and CDR2 as SYGVKD. J gave up 8 bases and V 4 bases, and 5 bases lay outside the gene matches. The CDR3 totals 14 residues. The CDR3 region has the DNA TGTGCCATCAGTGGTGCTAGCGGGAGTGATGAGCAGTTCTTC. Its protein is CAISGASGSDEQFF.

This clone has more than one count but fewer than ten. The J gene is TRBJ2-7, the V gene TRBV29-1, with 9 bases aligning to TRBD1. The CDR3 consists of 14 residues. Unmatched junction bases numbered 6, after V lost 4 bases and J lost 2 bases. CDR1 is SQVTM, CDR2 ANQGSEA, per germline. CDR3: CSVGGGTGTYEQYF. DNA for the CDR3: TGCAGCGTTGGGGGGGGGACAGGGACCTACGAGCAGTACTTC.

This clone was detected only a few times. V usage is TRBV29-1 and J usage is TRBJ2-7, with D perhaps TRBD1 (5 bases). Germline CDR1 and CDR2: SQVTM and ANQGSEA. Trimming removed 6 bases from V and 0 bases from J, with 12 bases in between. The CDR3 totals 13 residues. CDR3 DNA sequence: TGCAGCGTCGACAGTCCTAACTCCTACGAGCAGTACTTC. It encodes CSVDSPNSYEQYF.

The chain has TRBV7-2 and TRBJ1-1; maybe TRBD1 (6 bases). V dropped 0 bases and J dropped 0 bases, with 11 bases sitting between them. CDR3 length: 16 amino acids. Germline assignment: CDR1 SGHTA and CDR2 FQGNSA. CDR3 protein: CASSLAGTNMNTEAFF. CDR3 DNA: TGTGCCAGCAGCTTAGCTGGGACAAACATGAACACTGAAGCTTTCTTT.

The chain uses TRBV10-3 and TRBJ1-1; no firm D call. V lost 3 bases and J 4 bases, leaving 9 bases between the germline ends. The CDR3 extends over 13 amino acids. Germline CDR1 reads ENHRY; CDR2 reads SYGVKD. The CDR3 nucleotides are TGTGCCATCAGTGATCGGCAGCGCACTGAAGCTTTCTTT. Translation: CAISDRQRTEAFF.

This clone was counted between two and nine times. The CDR3 DNA is TGTGCCAGCTCACCCCGGACTAGCGGACTCACAGATACGCAGTATTTT. Its translation is CASSPRTSGLTDTQYF. The rearrangement links TRBV18 to TRBJ2-3; 10 bases are a match to TRBD2. CDR1 KGHSH and CDR2 LQKENI come from the germline V gene. The CDR3 covers 16 residues. V was clipped by 3 bases and J by 2 bases; unmatched bases: 5.

This clone was picked up a small number of times. The V gene is TRBV7-2, the J gene TRBJ2-7; maybe TRBD2 (5 bases). Trimming took off 5 bases at V and 3 bases at J, with 14 bases between the two ends. Germline V CDR1 and CDR2: SGHTA, FQGNSA. The CDR3 covers 14 residues. The CDR3 bases are TGTGCCAGCAGCCCGTCGGGAAATGGCTACGAGCAGTACTTC. It yields the protein CASSPSGNGYEQYF.

The chain couples TRBV18 to TRBJ2-7, with 9 bases lining up with TRBD1. From germline, CDR1 is KGHSH and CDR2 LQKENI. The junction had 9 bases not matched to a gene; V was cut back by 6 bases and J by 3 bases. The CDR3 sequence is 15 residues long. The DNA for the CDR3 is TGTGCCAGCTCTGTCTCGACAGGGGGAAACTACGAGCAGTACTTC. This translates into CASSVSTGGNYEQYF.

Note on this clone: Different DNA sequences within this sample yield the same CDR3. The CDR3 bases are TGCGCCAGCAGCTTGGGGACTAGCACAGATACGCAGTATTTT. Residues: CASSLGTSTDTQYF. The chain is built from TRBV5-1 and TRBJ2-3; TRBD2 is a possible D gene (5 bases). CDR1 is SGHRS, CDR2 YFSETQ, per germline. Trimming removed 0 bases at V and 0 bases at J, with 5 bases between. The CDR3 is 14 amino acids.

V gene TRBV6-5 combines with J gene TRBJ2-5; 8 positions match TRBD1. V lost 6 bases to trimming and J lost 6 bases; unmatched junction nucleotides: 6. Germline values: CDR1 MNHEY, CDR2 SVGAGI. This CDR3 has 13 amino acids. CDR3 sequence: CASSRSGGKTQYF. CDR3 DNA: TGTGCCAGCAGCCGTTCAGGGGGCAAGACCCAGTACTTC.

This clone turned up a few times. V usage is TRBV20-1 and J usage is TRBJ1-2, with a tentative D call TRBD1 (6 bases). V was clipped by 6 bases and J by 7 bases, with 9 bases between them. The CDR3 contains 10 residues. Looked up from germline, CDR1 is DFQATT and CDR2 is SNEGSKA (reference sequence). As DNA, the CDR3 is TGCAGTGCCCCACAGGGTGGCTACACCTTC. As protein: CSAPQGGYTF.

This clone was picked up a small number of times. V usage is TRBV5-4 and J usage is TRBJ1-5; no firm D call. In germline, CDR1 is SGHNT, CDR2 YYREEE (reference sequence). This CDR3 has 14 residues. Trimming took off 0 bases at V and 6 bases at J, with 10 bases between the two ends. The CDR3 DNA sequence: TGTGCCAGCAGCTTGGGAGAGGGAGGTCAGCCCCAGCATTTT. Protein: CASSLGEGGQPQHF.

The chain carries TRBV19 and TRBJ1-2; 9 bases agree with TRBD1. Germline lookup yields CDR1 LNHDA and CDR2 SQIVND (reference sequence). Germline trimming cut 8 bases from V and 6 bases from J; bases unmatched to any gene: 7. The CDR3 is 13 residues long. The CDR3 nucleotides read TGTGCCAGTTCGCTCGGGACAGGGAATGGCTACACCTTC. Translation: CASSLGTGNGYTF.

This clone was detected a few times. The V call is TRBV18, the J call TRBJ1-1; TRBD1 is a possible D gene (5 bases). The CDR3 runs to 15 residues. V lost 6 bases and J 1 base, leaving 15 bases between the germline ends. Germline V CDR1 and CDR2: KGHSH, LQKENI. CDR3 bases: TGTGCCAGCTCCCCGAGGGACGGGGGGAACACTGAAGCTTTCTTT. It yields the protein CASSPRDGGNTEAFF.

This clone was counted only a few times. This rearrangement joins TRBV9 to TRBJ2-5, with D perhaps TRBD1 (5 bases). The CDR3 runs to 15 residues. V was cut by 0 bases and J by 1 base, with 10 bases left in between. Looked up from germline, CDR1 is SGDLS and CDR2 is YYNGEE. This CDR3 is CASSVADRTQETQYF. CDR3 DNA sequence: TGTGCCAGCAGCGTAGCCGACAGAACCCAAGAGACCCAGTACTTC.